A selection of T cell receptor beta chains follows, all from one sample in a study of beta chain features in type 1 diabetes. Profiled with immunoSEQ multiplex PCR; TCRdb holds only in-frame clones, not every one. Of more than 350,000 clones in the sample, 9.5% to 12% are singletons; the top ten hold over 0.04%. Sequenced: naive CD4+ T cells from blood. The receptor set was obtained from a woman between 18 and 30 years old in good health. The CDR3 runs from the conserved cysteine through the conserved F or W. D genes are given only for firm matches. Not all rows give a size; the values are once, few, many and, for expanded clones, a class.

d_call | j_call | v_call | clone_size | cdr3_nt | cdr3_aa
TRBD1 | TRBJ2-1 | TRBV19 | - | TGTGCCAGTACTGCAGGGGGCTATGAGCAGTTCTTC | CASTAGGYEQFF
- | TRBJ2-3 | TRBV2 | - | TGTGCCAGCAGTGAAGACAGGGTAGATACGCAGTATTTT | CASSEDRVDTQYF
- | TRBJ2-3 | TRBV4-1 | few | TGCGCCAGCAGCCAAGATCGGGGCAGCCGAGATACGCAGTATTTT | CASSQDRGSRDTQYF
TRBD2 | TRBJ2-1 | TRBV9 | few | TGTGCCAGCAGCCCTCGTAGCGGGCGGTGGGGGGAATACAATGAGCAGTTCTTC | CASSPRSGRWGEYNEQFF
TRBD2 | TRBJ2-1 | TRBV6-5 | - | TGTGCCAGCAGTTACTCGGGTCGGGAGGGAAACAATGAGCAGTTCTTC | CASSYSGREGNNEQFF
- | TRBJ2-7 | TRBV9 | - | TGTGCCAGCAGCCGAGGCGGGACAGTACCCTACGAGCAGTACTTC | CASSRGGTVPYEQYF
- | TRBJ2-5 | TRBV4-2 | - | TGTGCCAGCAGCCAAGGACTGCAAGAGACCCAGTACTTC | CASSQGLQETQYF
- | TRBJ2-1 | TRBV11-2 | - | TGTGCCAGCAGCTTAGGCAGTAGGGCGGGAACCAATGAGCAGTTCTTC | CASSLGSRAGTNEQFF
TRBD1 | TRBJ2-1 | TRBV29-1 | - | TGCAGCGTCCAAATACAGGGGAACCGGTACAATGAGCAGTTCTTC | CSVQIQGNRYNEQFF
- | TRBJ1-3 | TRBV30 | few | TGTGCCTGGAGTGTACATGCCCTCTCTGGAAACACCATATATTTT | CAWSVHALSGNTIYF
- | TRBJ2-3 | TRBV18 | few | TGTGCCAGCTCAGAATTCACAGATACGCAGTATTTT | CASSEFTDTQYF
- | TRBJ2-2 | TRBV7-7 | - | TGTGCTAGCAGCTTAGGGCACTCTAAGGCCGGGGAGCTGTTTTTT | CASSLGHSKAGELFF
- | TRBJ2-1 | TRBV11-3 | few | TGTGCCAGCAGCTTAGGGGGATACTCCTACAATGAGCAGTTCTTC | CASSLGGYSYNEQFF
- | TRBJ1-3 | TRBV9 | few | TGTGCCAGCAGCGGGCGGATGACTGGAAACACCATATATTTT | CASSGRMTGNTIYF
- | TRBJ1-6 | TRBV5-1 | - | TGCGCCAGCAGCTTGCAGGGACACTATAATTCACCCCTCCACTTT | CASSLQGHYNSPLHF
- | TRBJ1-4 | TRBV15 | many | TGTGCCACCAGCAGAGGACGGAATGAAAAACTGTTTTTT | CATSRGRNEKLFF
- | TRBJ2-5 | TRBV7-9 | few | TGTGCCAGCAGTCCCCCGGGACCCCGCTGGGAGACCCAGTACTTC | CASSPPGPRWETQYF
- | TRBJ2-3 | TRBV18 | few | TGTGCCAGCTCAACCTACAGGGAAGGCACAGATACGCAGTATTTT | CASSTYREGTDTQYF
TRBD1 | TRBJ2-3 | TRBV29-1 | few | TGCAGCGTCAAATTAGGGGGCCGGGGCACAGATACGCAGTATTTT | CSVKLGGRGTDTQYF
- | TRBJ1-1 | TRBV29-1 | few | TGCAGCGTTGAGTGGCAGCCCTTCACTGAAGCTTTCTTT | CSVEWQPFTEAFF
TRBD2 | TRBJ2-1 | TRBV5-4 | few | TGTGCCAGCAGCCATAGACTAGCGGGAGGATATGAGCAGTTCTTC | CASSHRLAGGYEQFF
- | TRBJ2-5 | TRBV5-1 | - | TGCGCCAGCAGCTTGAATGGACCACAAGAGACCCAGTACTTC | CASSLNGPQETQYF